The clone carrying this TCR beta chain was seen once. This record comes from a study of shared T cell receptors in the human thymus. V gave up 4 bases and J gave up 5 bases; unmatched junction bases: 11. The CDR3 contains 17 residues. Germline CDR1 MGHDK, CDR2 SYGVNS. Generated by immunoSEQ multiplex PCR, the TCRdb table keeps only in-frame clones and is missing some. The sample lists roughly 550,000 clones, around three quarters occurring once. In addition, the sample was reused for a study of human thymus T cells. According to that study: Corrective cardiac surgery supplied the resected thymus tissue. Repertoires from thymus and blood appeared to show biased V and J gene usage. Related studies noted strongly shared thymic repertoires across unrelated people.

The chain is built from TRBV25-1 and TRBJ2-5; 12 positions match TRBD2. The specimen was thymocytes. This clonotype was obtained from a boy in the first two years of life with a congenital heart defect. DNA for the CDR3: TGTGCCAGCAGTGGCGGGGCAACTAGCGGGAGGACGGAGACCCAGTACTTC. Its protein product is CASSGGATSGRTETQYF.